This T cell receptor (beta chain) stems from a study of blood T cell repertoires in COVID-19. Overall study: In each case, the material was cDNA or gDNA derived from T cells, B-cell-depleted T cells, or PBMCs.

Germline V gene sequence: CDR1 SGHVS, CDR2 FNYEAQ. The CDR3 consists of 15 residues. V trimming: 5 bases; J trimming: 1 base; junction bases outside the gene matches: 6. Authors' processing steps: Scientists estimated how many nucleated cells there were by amplifying reference gene primers. Method: immunoSEQ multiplex PCR; TCRdb's copy keeps in-frame clones and lacks some. That table gives V, J and clone size, and the DNA gave D and trimming. The table records more than 70,000 clones, 77% of them present only once. Sequenced: peripheral blood. The clonotype originates from a human donor in a cohort sampled during active COVID-19. V usage is TRBV7-6 and J usage is TRBJ1-1; the match to TRBD1 covers 8 bases. The CDR3 coding sequence is TGTGCCAGCAGCGTTAACAGGGGGAGGAACACTGAAGCTTTCTTT. Its protein is CASSVNRGRNTEAFF.